Each of the 8 T cell receptor beta chains below was sequenced from the same sample in a study of cytomegalovirus exposure and HLA in healthy donors. Using immunoSEQ multiplex PCR, the repertoire was profiled, and TCRdb retains in-frame clones only, with some absent. The table includes tens of thousands of clones, 95% to 97% detected once. Material: PBMCs. Source of these receptors: a man in his late teens or twenties in good health and CMV-seronegative.

The genes are TRBV27 and TRBJ2-1, with 8 bases lining up with TRBD2. Per germline, CDR1 MNHEY and CDR2 SMNVEV (reference sequence). V lost 5 bases to trimming and J lost 7 bases; unmatched junction nucleotides: 13. The CDR3 extends over 16 amino acids. CDR3 bases: TGTGCCAGCAGTCGGGGGGGGGCGAGGGCCGGAAATGAGCAGTTCTTC. It is translated as CASSRGGARAGNEQFF.

The chain carries TRBV6-1 and TRBJ1-5; 7 nucleotides match TRBD1. The junction had 14 bases not matched to a gene; V was cut back by 6 bases and J by 9 bases. The CDR3 covers 15 residues. Per the germline V gene, CDR1 is MNHNS and CDR2 is SASEGT. The CDR3 bases are TGTGCCAGCAGGATTCCGGGACAGTCCCGTGGGCCCCAGCATTTT. The encoded protein is CASRIPGQSRGPQHF.

This chain links TRBV5-1 with TRBJ2-7; D is possibly TRBD2 (6 bases). The germline CDR1 and CDR2 sequences are SGHRS and YFSETQ. Between the trimmed V and J ends, which lost 3 bases and 12 bases, there was a span of 16 bases. The CDR3 contains 12 residues. The CDR3 DNA reads TGCGCCAGCAGCTCACCGGGACTGCTGCCGTACTTC. Amino acids: CASSSPGLLPYF. Supplemented by reference TRBV5-1 and TRBJ2-7, the full variable domain reads KAGVTQTPRYLIKTRGQQVTLSCSPISGHRSVSWYQQTPGQGLQFLFEYFSETQRNKGNFPGRFSGRQFSNSRSEMNVSTLELGDSALYLCASSSPGLLPYFGPGTRLTVT.

This CDR3 is CASSFGGTISGYTF. CDR3 nucleotide sequence: TGTGCCAGCAGTTTCGGGGGAACTATATCGGGCTACACCTTC. The chain uses TRBV6-5 and TRBJ1-2; D perhaps matches TRBD1 (5 bases). Germline V lookup: CDR1 MNHEY, CDR2 SVGAGI. The CDR3 totals 14 residues. V was clipped by 4 bases and J by 8 bases, with 17 bases between them.

This rearrangement joins TRBV6-4 to TRBJ2-2; D may be TRBD2 (6 bases). V was pared by 2 bases and J by 6 bases, with 13 bases between. The CDR3 is 15 amino acids. CDR1 MRHNA and CDR2 SNTAGT come from the germline V gene. The CDR3 DNA is TGTGCCAGCAGTGACGGGGGACTCGCTCCCGGGGAGCTGTTTTTT. It codes for CASSDGGLAPGELFF.

The J gene is TRBJ2-7, the V gene TRBV29-1; D may be TRBD1 (7 bases). Germline V gives CDR1 SQVTM, CDR2 ANQGSEA. The CDR3 runs to 14 residues. Trimming removed 7 bases at V and 4 bases at J, with 20 bases between. This chain's CDR3 is CSAASRGEVYEQYF. The CDR3 DNA is TGCAGCGCTGCCTCCAGGGGGGAGGTTTACGAGCAGTACTTC.

The V gene is TRBV5-4, the J gene TRBJ2-7, with 11 bases that match TRBD2. This CDR3 is 18 amino acids long. Germline V gives CDR1 SGHNT, CDR2 YYREEE (reference sequence). V shed 0 bases, J shed 2 bases, and the junction held 10 bases outside the gene matches. The CDR3 sequence is CASSLVLAGEVGPYEQYV. The CDR3 DNA reads as TGTGCCAGCAGCTTGGTACTAGCGGGAGAAGTTGGGCCCTACGAGCAGTACGTC.

CDR3 sequence: CASSQTGQGAGEKLFF. CDR3 nucleotides: TGTGCCAGCAGCCAAACCGGACAGGGGGCGGGTGAAAAACTGTTTTTT. The chain has TRBV7-9 and TRBJ1-4, with 11 nucleotides matching TRBD1. The germline gives CDR1 SEHNR, CDR2 FQNEAQ (reference sequence). V shed 5 bases and J 7 bases; nucleotides not matched to a gene: 9. The CDR3 runs to 16 residues.